This T cell receptor beta chain was sequenced in a study of molecular identifiers for immune sequencing clone quantification (dated by TCRdb to between 2018 and 2020). Broadly, across the study: For a replicate experiment, RNA from roughly 20,000 or 100,000 naive CD8 T cells was divided into five aliquots, and four of the five aliquots were sequenced. This methods study used CD8 T cells to benchmark TCR RNA copy counting and molecular-identifier clustering-based TCR repertoire sequencing (MIDCIRS). What the study reported, not specific to this receptor: Clones above 20 RNA copies held over 99% of molecules in CMV-specific effector cells but under 1% in naive cells. Spiked-in Jurkat TCR RNA equivalent to a single cell was reported to be detectable even among approximately 1.1 million naive CD8 T cells. When barcode sub-clustering was left out, chimeric consensus sequences inflated TCR diversity, with chimeras reaching as high as 47%. Naive libraries contained spiked-in Jurkat TCR RNA (more than 9 copies' worth), which is not part of the donor repertoire. About 2.9 recovered TCR RNA copies per cell were obtained by modeling, versus roughly 10 by digital PCR, implying a capture efficiency of about 30%. Identical TCR molecules sharing a barcode could cause highly expanded clone sizes to be underestimated.

About this clonotype itself: Its antigen specificity is not known. Sequence at one end of the junction differs from germline and may be a read error.

CDR1 is given as SGHVS and CDR2 as FNYEAQ, both from the germline V gene. CDR3 length: 12 amino acids, cysteine to phenylalanine. Only CDR3 DNA is held: 36 bases, read in frame from base 1. Preparation of the library involved PCR. The data were produced on a NextSeq 500. Bulk TCR libraries were generated as previously described, with the TCR primers listed in Table S5 used. Purification of total RNA was performed with the Qiagen AllPrep DNA/RNA kit. Before any analysis, reads coming from multiple sequencing runs of the same library were combined into one pool. The study's processing was this. Only reads with exact TCR constant sequence were kept, trimmed to 150 nt, and grouped by their 12-nt molecular barcodes. Reads in each barcode group were sub-clustered using a 15% Levenshtein threshold, and a quality-weighted consensus sequence was built for each RNA molecule. Non-functional sequences were removed, as were lower-count sequences one edit away from another. Based on a fit of two negative binomial distributions, barcode sub-clusters having less than 20% of the maximum read count were discarded. TCRdb handled the public reads itself, with Q25 trimming in fastp and clone calling in MiXCR, and kept productive beta chains. Rows merge per CDR3 protein into single entries with the most common DNA and genes. The V and J calls shown here were made by TCRdb, not taken from the authors' results. This sample gives 100,000 or so distinct CDR3 sequences in total; roughly a third of them show up just once. The top ten constitute 4% to 5% of the sample.

Libraries of naive CD8 T cells were built from around 18,000 to 910,000 sorted cells, with 10%, 30% or 50% of the purified RNA used. Naive CD8 T cells were FACS-sorted as CD8+CD4-CCR7+CD45RA+ on a BD FACSAria II into RLT Plus buffer. Detection sensitivity was tested by spiking Jurkat RNA equal to ten or so TCR copies' worth into samples containing roughly 19,000-1,100,000 naive CD8 T cells. CD8 T cells were enriched with RosetteSep CD8+ T Cell Enrichment Cocktail and Ficoll-Paque, followed by ACK red cell lysis. The TCR was taken from a human donor in good health. Some libraries in this study had Jurkat cell RNA spiked in. The chain is encoded by TRBV7-6 joined to TRBJ2-1, and the D gene may be TRBD2, 5 bases matching. The sequencing sample was made of naive CD8+ T cells from blood, with Jurkat cell RNA spiked in. The intended sense of this specimen's cell subset or site label: FACS-sorted CD8+CD4-CCR7+CD45RA+ naive T cells. The CDR3 reads CASSLEGAVFSF. The bases are TGTGCCAGCAGCTTGGAAGGAGCGGTCTTCTCCTTC.